The next 16 T cell receptor beta chains were all read from a single sample in a study of cytomegalovirus exposure and HLA in healthy donors (dated by TCRdb to about 2017). The receptor library was made with the immunoSEQ multiplex PCR assay. The multiplex PCR relied on a mix of 60 forward primers for TCR Vbeta segments and 13 reverse primers for TCR Jbeta segments. The immuneACCESS repertoire file appears here via TCRdb, limited to in-frame rearrangements. These files lack a portion of the clones; in checked studies, under half of the deficit traces to unresolved V genes, and the cause of the others is not known. The sample table records 64,000 or so clones; roughly 87% of these occur just once. The top ten clones comprise approximately 12% of the sample. Sequenced sample: PBMCs. All receptors derive from a female donor in good health and CMV-seronegative.

The CDR3 loop is CASSLDADYETQYF. The CDR3 DNA reads TGCGCCAGCAGCTTGGATGCCGACTACGAGACCCAGTACTTC. The V call is TRBV5-1, the J call TRBJ2-5, with a weak D call TRBD2 (5 bases). From germline, CDR1 is SGHRS and CDR2 YFSETQ. The ends were cut back, 0 bases at V and 5 bases at J, with 11 bases in the middle. The CDR3 has 14 residues. Variable domain in full (rest from reference TRBV5-1 and TRBJ2-5): KAGVTQTPRYLIKTRGQQVTLSCSPISGHRSVSWYQQTPGQGLQFLFEYFSETQRNKGNFPGRFSGRQFSNSRSEMNVSTLELGDSALYLCASSLDADYETQYFGPGTRLLVL.

This chain links TRBV7-3 with TRBJ1-1, with 8 bases aligning to TRBD1. The CDR3 extends over 14 amino acids. V gave up 1 base and J gave up 10 bases; unmatched junction bases: 8. The germline V gene has CDR1 SGHTA and CDR2 FQGTGA. CDR3 nucleotides: TGTGCCAGCAGCTTAAACGACAGGGGAACCGTAGCTTTCTTT. Translated: CASSLNDRGTVAFF.

J is TRBJ2-5 and V is TRBV7-6, with 14 nucleotides matching TRBD2. The J call is doubtful: the DNA matches TRBJ2-7 better. This CDR3 is 14 amino acids long. Germline V gene lookup returns CDR1 SGHVS and CDR2 FNYEAQ. The CDR3 nucleotides read TGTGCCAGCAGCGTGACTAGCGGGAGGGCCGAGCAGTACTTC. Residues: CASSVTSGRAEQYF.

The J gene is TRBJ2-1, the V gene TRBV15, with D uncertain. Trimming stripped 1 base from V and 1 base from J, with 8 bases between. This CDR3 has 15 amino acids. The germline gives CDR1 LNHNV, CDR2 YYDKDF (reference sequence). This CDR3 is CATSRGQESYNEQFF. CDR3 in DNA: TGTGCCACCAGCAGAGGGCAGGAATCCTACAATGAGCAGTTCTTC.

The chain uses TRBV10-2 and TRBJ1-2, with TRBD1 matching over 7 bases. The V and J ends lost 4 bases and 7 bases, in that order; junction bases with no gene match: 9. Germline-derived CDR1 and CDR2 are WSHSY and SAAADI. The CDR3 runs to 14 residues. The CDR3 protein is CASSGGTGVSGYTF. The CDR3 region has the DNA TGCGCCAGCAGTGGGGGCACAGGGGTCAGTGGCTACACCTTC.

CDR3 residues: CASSQPRSGTNTGELFF. The CDR3 DNA is TGCGCCAGCAGCCAACCCAGGAGCGGTACGAACACCGGGGAGCTGTTTTTT. This rearrangement joins TRBV4-1 to TRBJ2-2; perhaps TRBD2 as D (5 bases). The germline gives CDR1 MGHRA, CDR2 YSYEKL. CDR3 size: 17 residues. The ends were cut back, 2 bases at V and 0 bases at J, with 13 bases in the middle.

The genes are TRBV4-3 and TRBJ2-5, with unresolved D. Trimming took off 0 bases at V and 7 bases at J, with 12 bases between the two ends. This CDR3 spans 14 amino acids. Germline V lookup: CDR1 LGHNA, CDR2 YSLEER. CDR3 bases: TGCGCCAGCAGCCAAGAAGAGTCGCCGGGGACCCAGTACTTC. This codes for CASSQEESPGTQYF.

This chain connects TRBV9 to TRBJ1-5; maybe TRBD1 (5 bases). The CDR3 totals 14 residues. Germline lookup yields CDR1 SGDLS and CDR2 YYNGEE. Trimming left V 0 bases short and J 9 bases short, with 13 bases between. DNA of the CDR3: TGTGCCAGCAGCGTAGAAGGGATGGGGCGGCCCCAGCATTTT. It encodes CASSVEGMGRPQHF.

The V and J genes are TRBV27 and TRBJ1-5; 8 bases line up with TRBD1. CDR1 and CDR2 (germline): MNHEY, SMNVEV (reference sequence). Trimming cost V 5 bases and J 5 bases; bases outside gene matches: 5. The length of the CDR3 is 14 residues. The CDR3 here is CASSLLQGDQPQHF. CDR3 nucleotides: TGTGCCAGCAGTCTCCTACAGGGGGATCAGCCCCAGCATTTT.

This chain uses TRBV7-9 with TRBJ2-1, with no clear D. The CDR3 sequence is 12 residues long. V was cut by 3 bases and J by 8 bases, with 8 bases left in between. Germline CDR1 reads SEHNR; CDR2 reads FQNEAQ (reference sequence). As DNA, the CDR3 is TGTGCCAGCAGCTTGTTTAGTGATGAGCAGTTCTTC. It codes for CASSLFSDEQFF.

V gene TRBV4-1 combines with J gene TRBJ1-2; unclear D gene. Trimming pared 1 base from V and 3 bases from J, leaving 15 bases between. The CDR3 is made up of 16 amino acids. Germline V CDR1 and CDR2: MGHRA, YSYEKL. This chain's CDR3 is CASSQVPYESDYGYTF. The CDR3 nucleotides read TGCGCCAGCAGCCAAGTTCCGTACGAGTCGGACTATGGCTACACCTTC.

This chain uses TRBV6-6 with TRBJ2-7; 8 nucleotides align to TRBD1. This CDR3 spans 15 amino acids. J lost 3 bases, V lost 4 bases, and 8 bases had no gene match. Germline lookup yields CDR1 MNHNY and CDR2 SVGAGI (reference sequence). The CDR3 loop reads CASSFPGQASYEQYF. CDR3 nucleotide sequence: TGTGCCAGCAGTTTTCCGGGACAGGCTAGCTACGAGCAGTACTTC.

The V and J genes are TRBV7-2 and TRBJ2-7; 8 bases are shared with TRBD2. Germline V lookup: CDR1 SGHTA, CDR2 FQGNSA. V trimming: 3 bases; J trimming: 7 bases; junction bases outside the gene matches: 2. CDR3 length equals 12 residues. This CDR3 is CASSFGGREQYF. The CDR3 DNA reads TGTGCCAGCAGCTTTGGCGGGAGGGAGCAGTACTTC.

The gene calls are TRBV19 and TRBJ2-1, with TRBD2 identical over 8 bases. The germline CDR1 and CDR2 sequences are LNHDA and SQIVND (reference sequence). V trimming: 3 bases; J trimming: 10 bases; junction bases outside the gene matches: 8. This CDR3 is built from 14 residues. This CDR3 reads CASSITGGGGEQFF. The CDR3 bases are TGTGCCAGTAGTATCACGGGGGGGGGCGGGGAGCAGTTCTTC.

The chain links TRBV7-2 to TRBJ2-1; D is unclear. This CDR3 region has 11 residues. Germline V gene lookup returns CDR1 SGHTA and CDR2 FQGNSA. The germline V and J ends were trimmed by 5 bases and 7 bases, with 6 bases remaining between them. The CDR3 DNA sequence: TGTGCCAGCAGCCCTGCGAATGAGCAGTTCTTC. This gives the protein CASSPANEQFF.

This chain uses TRBV7-9 with TRBJ1-1; D is perhaps TRBD1 (5 bases). Germline-derived CDR1 and CDR2 are SEHNR and FQNEAQ (reference sequence). Trimming cost V 5 bases and J 1 base, with 14 bases left between them. This CDR3 is built from 15 residues. The CDR3 sequence is CASSPQGSWNTEAFF. CDR3 nucleotides: TGTGCCAGCAGCCCTCAGGGTAGTTGGAACACTGAAGCTTTCTTT.